This TCR beta chain appears in the sequencing data of a study of blood T cell repertoires in COVID-19. At the level of the study: Collection of acute and convalescent COVID-19 samples took place in the United States, Italy and Spain. PBMCs, B-cell-depleted T cells, or T cells were the source of the cDNA or gDNA that made up the material.

Original data processing: How many nucleated cells were present was estimated from reference gene primer amplification. Some clones are missing from TCRdb's copy, which holds only in-frame ones; the method was immunoSEQ multiplex PCR. V and J calls and clone size follow that table, whereas D and trimming were derived from the DNA. The sample contains just under 250,000 clones, approximately 84% of which appear only once. Germline-derived CDR1 and CDR2 are SGHRS and YFSETQ. CDR3 length: 15 amino acids. Trimming took 1 base from V and 1 from J; bases not matched to a gene: 2. This clone was seen only a few times.

The source of this sequence is a woman aged 25 to 39 who had recovered from COVID-19. The sequencing sample was made of peripheral blood. The chain recombines TRBV5-1 with TRBJ2-7; 10 nucleotides agree with TRBD2. The CDR3 DNA reads as TGCGCCAGCAGCTTGCTTAGCGGGGGGTCCTACGAGCAGTACTTC. It is translated as CASSLLSGGSYEQYF.